This T cell receptor (beta chain) was identified in a study of blood T cell repertoires in COVID-19. This table comes from immunoSEQ multiplex PCR, and its TCRdb copy is limited to in-frame clones, with some not included. The profile shows 170,000 or so clones, approximately 80% of them singletons. The sequencing sample was made of PBMCs or T cells enriched from blood (not recorded which). This clonotype was sampled from a woman aged 45 to 65 who had recovered from COVID-19.

Here the CDR3 reads CATRGGISGNTIYF. CDR3 nucleotides: TGCGCCACCCGGGGGGGTATTTCTGGAAACACCATATATTTT. The chain links TRBV5-1 to TRBJ1-3; D is perhaps TRBD1 (5 bases). Trimming removed 9 bases from V and 1 base from J, with 14 bases in between. The CDR3 extends over 14 amino acids. Germline CDR1 and CDR2: SGHRS and YFSETQ.